Following are 2 T cell receptor beta chains from one sample sequenced in a study of OX40 agonist ivuxolimab in advanced cancers. The library was generated by the immunoSEQ multiplex PCR assay. The table comes from immuneACCESS by way of TCRdb, which keeps in-frame sequences with V and J called. Part of the clones is missing from these tables; in studies checked, under half for an unresolved V gene and the rest for unknown reasons. Counted in this sample were tens of thousands of clones; roughly 84% of them appeared once. The ten largest account for roughly 0.29% of the sample. The starting material was CD4+ or CD8+ T cells sorted from blood, obtained in a trial of the OX40 agonist ivuxolimab. The origin of the receptors is an adult with an advanced solid tumor such as melanoma, head and neck, liver or kidney cancer.

The rearrangement uses TRBV19 and TRBJ2-2, with TRBD2 identical over 13 bases. Germline assignment: CDR1 LNHDA and CDR2 SQIVND (reference sequence). V lost 6 bases to trimming and J lost 5 bases; unmatched junction nucleotides: 3. The CDR3 has 15 amino acids. The CDR3 DNA is TGTGCCAGTAGCATGGGACTAGCGGGAACCGGGGAGCTGTTTTTT. It encodes CASSMGLAGTGELFF.

This chain connects TRBV28 to TRBJ1-2; D gene ambiguous. This CDR3 spans 12 amino acids. The V gene's germline CDR1 is MDHEN and CDR2 SYDVKM. Trimming shortened V by 2 bases and J by 4 bases, and 5 bases separated the two germline ends. The CDR3 loop reads CASSLVSYGYTF. The CDR3 nucleotides read TGTGCCAGCAGTTTAGTCTCCTATGGCTACACCTTC.